A selection of T cell receptor beta chains follows, all from one sample in a study of regulatory T cells in long-lasting Graves disease. TCRdb redid the calling of the multiplex PCR reads with MiXCR, one entry per CDR3 protein. The table has around 500,000 distinct CDR3 sequences, 13% seen once; the top ten hold 10%. The data were also submitted as part of a second study, on T cells in Graves' hyperthyroidism and ophthalmopathy.

Source: peripheral blood mononuclear cells (PBMCs), taken at new diagnosis, from a patient treated with antithyroid drugs. These receptor sequences come from a young man with Graves disease. The CDR3 runs from the conserved cysteine through the conserved F or W. The order of the fields is J gene, clone size, D gene, V gene, CDR3 DNA, CDR3 protein. D genes are given only for firm matches. Some rows mark clone size as missing; the rest say once, few, many or name a class of expanded clone.

>TRBJ2-4|.|TRBD2|TRBV9
TGTGCCAGCAGCGTAGCCGTAGCGGGAGGAAACATTCAGTACTTC
CASSVAVAGGNIQYF
>TRBJ2-7|many|.|TRBV6-1
TGTGCCAGCCGGAGCCATAGCTTATACGAGCAGTACTTC
CASRSHSLYEQYF
>TRBJ2-3|many|.|TRBV2
TGTGCCAGCAGTGGGGTCGGAGATACGCAGTATTTT
CASSGVGDTQYF
>TRBJ2-1|many|TRBD2|TRBV30
TGTGCTTGGACTAGCGGGTCCAGCTCCTACAATGAGCAGTTCTTC
CAWTSGSSSYNEQFF
>TRBJ1-5|few|.|TRBV5-1
TGCGCCAGCAGCTTGTCGCTCGATCAGCCCCAGCATTTT
CASSLSLDQPQHF
>TRBJ2-7|many|TRBD1|TRBV2
TGTGCCAGCAGCGTGGAGAGGACAGGATCCCACGAGCAGTACTTC
CASSVERTGSHEQYF
>TRBJ2-3|many|.|TRBV20-1
TGCAGTGCTAGCTCCGGCGGGGATACGCAGTATTTT
CSASSGGDTQYF
>TRBJ2-7|few|TRBD1|TRBV27
TGTGCCAGCAGTCTCGCATCGACAGGGAACTACGAGCAGTACTTC
CASSLASTGNYEQYF
>TRBJ2-3|.|.|TRBV12-3/TRBV12-4
TGTGCCAGCAGCTATACAGATGCGCAGTATTTT
CASSYTDAQYF
>TRBJ1-1|few|.|TRBV20-1
TGCAGTGCTAGAGAGGGACGGCTGAACACTGAAGCTTTCTTT
CSAREGRLNTEAFF
>TRBJ2-3|many|.|TRBV20-1
TGCAGTGCTAAAGGCCCCTCAGATACGCAGTATTTT
CSAKGPSDTQYF
>TRBJ1-4|once|TRBD1|TRBV9
TGTGCCAGCAGCCCCCAGGGGGGAATGGCTAATGAAAAACTGTTTTTT
CASSPQGGMANEKLFF
>TRBJ2-3|.|.|TRBV10-3
TGTGCCAGCAGTGGCAACGGAGGGAGCACAGATACGCAGTATTTT
CASSGNGGSTDTQYF
>TRBJ2-7|many|.|TRBV20-1
TGCAGTGCTAGAGACCCCCTGGATAGTTTCGATAACTACGAGCAGTACTTC
CSARDPLDSFDNYEQYF
>TRBJ2-1|.|.|TRBV7-3
TGTGCCAGCAGCTTAGGGGCCCCGGGGCCCGCCTACAATGAGCAGTTCTTC
CASSLGAPGPAYNEQFF